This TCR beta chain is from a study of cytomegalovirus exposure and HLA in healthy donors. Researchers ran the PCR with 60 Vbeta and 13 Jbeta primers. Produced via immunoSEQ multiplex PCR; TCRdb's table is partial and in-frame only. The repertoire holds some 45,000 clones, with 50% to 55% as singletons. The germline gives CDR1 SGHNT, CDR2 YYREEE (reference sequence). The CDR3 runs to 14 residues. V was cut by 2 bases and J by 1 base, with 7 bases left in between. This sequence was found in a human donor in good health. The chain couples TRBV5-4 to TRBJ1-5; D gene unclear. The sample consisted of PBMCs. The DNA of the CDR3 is TGTGCCAGCAGCTTCCGGGGAAGCAATCAGCCCCAGCATTTT. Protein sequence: CASSFRGSNQPQHF.